This TCR beta chain was observed in a study of shared clonotypes between healthy human individuals. Regarding this clone: Its antigen is undetermined.

Clones were sequenced by immunoSEQ multiplex PCR, and TCRdb holds only the in-frame ones, with some missing. The data show some 2,100,000 clones, roughly 95% seen once. Study outcomes and limitations: Estimated clonotype richness was generally higher in naive than memory subsets.

Per the germline V gene, CDR1 is SNHLY and CDR2 is FYNNEI. The CDR3 consists of 15 residues. V gave up 6 bases and J gave up 6 bases; unmatched junction bases: 10. Sample: naive CD4+ T cells sorted from blood. Specified subset: CD45RA+ positively selected. This receptor was identified in a man aged 18 to 29 in good health. The chain joins TRBV2 to TRBJ1-4; 7 bases fit TRBD1. This CDR3 reads CASRRGTDTYEKLFF. The CDR3 region has the DNA TGTGCCAGCAGGAGGGGGACAGATACCTATGAAAAACTGTTTTTT.